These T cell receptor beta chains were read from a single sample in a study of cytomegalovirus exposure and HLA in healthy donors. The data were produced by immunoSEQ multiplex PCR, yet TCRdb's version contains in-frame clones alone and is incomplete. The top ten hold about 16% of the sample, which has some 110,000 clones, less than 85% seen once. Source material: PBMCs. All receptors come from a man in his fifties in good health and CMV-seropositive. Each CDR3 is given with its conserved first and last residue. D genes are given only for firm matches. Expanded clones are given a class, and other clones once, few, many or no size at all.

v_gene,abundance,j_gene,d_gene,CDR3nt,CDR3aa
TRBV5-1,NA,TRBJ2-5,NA,TGCGCCAGCAGCTCACTGGGCGGGGAAGAGACCCAGTACTTC,CASSSLGGEETQYF
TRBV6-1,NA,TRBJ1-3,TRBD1,TGTGCCAGCAGGCTACAGGGGGCGTCTGGAAACACCATATATTTT,CASRLQGASGNTIYF
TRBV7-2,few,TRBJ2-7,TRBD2,TGTGCCAGCAGTTTTAGCGGGGGCTCCTACGAGCAGTACTTC,CASSFSGGSYEQYF
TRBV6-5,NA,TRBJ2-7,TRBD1,TGTGCCAGCAGCTCCGGGACAGGCCTCCGCGAGCAGTACTTC,CASSSGTGLREQYF
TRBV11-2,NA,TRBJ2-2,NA,TGTGCCAGCAGTGGGACTTCAGAAGTCCCCGCGAACACCGGAGAGCTGTTTTTT,CASSGTSEVPANTGELFF
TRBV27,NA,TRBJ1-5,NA,TGTGCCAGCAGTTTATCGTACGTCAGTTCTAGCAATCAGCCCCAGCATTTT,CASSLSYVSSSNQPQHF
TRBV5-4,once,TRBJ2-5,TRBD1,TGTGCCAGCAGCTTGGAACAGGGGTTCCAAGAGACCCAGTACTTC,CASSLEQGFQETQYF
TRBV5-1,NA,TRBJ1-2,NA,TGCGCCAGCAGCTTGGCTAGTAACTATGGCTACACCTTC,CASSLASNYGYTF
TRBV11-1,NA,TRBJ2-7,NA,TGTGCCAGCAGCCTTGGGAGTTACTACGAGCAGTACTTC,CASSLGSYYEQYF
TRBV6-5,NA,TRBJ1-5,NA,TGTGCCAGCAGTTACTCGTCAGGGGCAGATCAGCCCCAGCATTTT,CASSYSSGADQPQHF
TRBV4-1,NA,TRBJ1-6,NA,TGCGCCAGCAGCCAAGCCCCTCCGAGCTCCTATAATTCACCCCTCCACTTT,CASSQAPPSSYNSPLHF
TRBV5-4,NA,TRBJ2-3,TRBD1,TGTGCCAGCAGCTCCAGGGGGCTCGGTGGAGATACGCAGTATTTT,CASSSRGLGGDTQYF
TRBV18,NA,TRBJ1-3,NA,TGTGCCAGCTCACCGAAAGGGGGTTCCTCTGGAAACACCATATATTTT,CASSPKGGSSGNTIYF
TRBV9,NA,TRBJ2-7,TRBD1,TGTGCCAGCAGCGTAGTGGGACAGGCGGAGCAGTACTTC,CASSVVGQAEQYF
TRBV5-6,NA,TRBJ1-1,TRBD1,TGTGCCAGCAGCTTGGAGGGACAGAGGCATTACCCTGAAGCTTTCTTT,CASSLEGQRHYPEAFF
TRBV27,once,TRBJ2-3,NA,TGTGCCAGCAGTTCCCCCAGCGGCACAGATACGCAGTATTTT,CASSSPSGTDTQYF
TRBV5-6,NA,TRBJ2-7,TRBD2,TGTGCCAGCAGCTTGAAACTAGCGGTTACTACCTACGAGCAGTACTTC,CASSLKLAVTTYEQYF
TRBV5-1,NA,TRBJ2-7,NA,TGCGCCAGCAGCTATCCCCGCGGAAATTGGGAGGACGAGCAGTACTTC,CASSYPRGNWEDEQYF
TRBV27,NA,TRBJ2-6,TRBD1,TGTGCCAGCAGAGACAGGGGTAAAGCTGGGGCCAACGTCCTGACTTTC,CASRDRGKAGANVLTF
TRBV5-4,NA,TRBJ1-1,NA,TGTGCCAGCAACCAGGGGAGTCGGGACACTGAAGCTTTCTTT,CASNQGSRDTEAFF
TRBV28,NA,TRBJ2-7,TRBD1,TGTGCCAGCAGCCAGAGGGGACAGGGGGGGTCCTACGAGCAGTACTTC,CASSQRGQGGSYEQYF
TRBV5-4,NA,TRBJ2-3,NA,TGTGCCAGCAGCTTTTGGGGAGGCACAGATACGCAGTATTTT,CASSFWGGTDTQYF
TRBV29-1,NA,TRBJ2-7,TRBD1,TGCAGCGTGCGCAGGGGGCTCTACGAGCAGTACTTC,CSVRRGLYEQYF
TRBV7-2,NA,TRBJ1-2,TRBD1,TGTGCCAGCAGCCCGTACTCACAGGGGGTAGGCTATGGCTACACCTTC,CASSPYSQGVGYGYTF
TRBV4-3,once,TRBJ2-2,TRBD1,TGCGCCAGCAGCCAAGAGGACAGGGGGACCGGGGAGCTGTTTTTT,CASSQEDRGTGELFF
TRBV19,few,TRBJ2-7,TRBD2,TGTGCCAGTAGTATGAACCTCGGGACTAGTTCCTACGAGCAGTACTTC,CASSMNLGTSSYEQYF
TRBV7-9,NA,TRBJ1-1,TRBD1,TGTGCCAGCAGCTTTGGACAGGGAAGGAACACTGAAGCTTTCTTT,CASSFGQGRNTEAFF
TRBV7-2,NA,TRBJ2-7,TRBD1,TGTGCCAGCAGCCCGGGGGGTGTCGGGACAGGGGTCTCCTACGAGCAGTACTTC,CASSPGGVGTGVSYEQYF
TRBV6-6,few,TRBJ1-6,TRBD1,TGTGCCAGCAGTTCTCTCCCGGACAGGCTCCGATCAGTCCACTTT,CASSSLPDRLRSVHF
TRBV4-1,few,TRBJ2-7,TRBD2,TGCGCCAGCAGCCAAGAGGGACTAGCGGGAGGGCCCCACGAGCAGTACTTC,CASSQEGLAGGPHEQYF
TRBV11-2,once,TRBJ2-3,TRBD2,TGTGCCAGCAGCTTACTGCGAGCGGGAGTTCTAGATACGCAGTATTTT,CASSLLRAGVLDTQYF
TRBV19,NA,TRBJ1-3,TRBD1,TGTGCCAGTAGTATAACCAGGGGGTCTGGAAACACCATATATTTT,CASSITRGSGNTIYF
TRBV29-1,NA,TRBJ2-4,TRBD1,TGCAGCGTTGGGGACAGAACTGGGGCCAAAAACATTCAGTACTTC,CSVGDRTGAKNIQYF
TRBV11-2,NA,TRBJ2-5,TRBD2,TGTGCCAGCAGGTCGGGCGGGGGGGAGACCCAGTACTTC,CASRSGGGETQYF
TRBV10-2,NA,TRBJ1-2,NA,TGCGCCAGCAGTGAGTCTACTGGGGGCTACTATGGCTACACCTTC,CASSESTGGYYGYTF
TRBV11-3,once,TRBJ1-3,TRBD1,TGTGCCAGCGGGACAGGGGTCGGAAACACCATATATTTT,CASGTGVGNTIYF
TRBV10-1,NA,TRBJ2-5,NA,TGCGCCAGCAGTGAGAAAGAGGAGACGGGGGCCCAGTACTTC,CASSEKEETGAQYF
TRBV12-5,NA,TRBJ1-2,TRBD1,TGTGCTAGTGGTCGGGACAGCCGTATGCGTGGCTACACCTTC,CASGRDSRMRGYTF
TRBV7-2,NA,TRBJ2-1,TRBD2,TGTGCCAGCAGCGCGGGTTGGGGGGGGAGCTCCTACAATGAGCAGTTCTTC,CASSAGWGGSSYNEQFF
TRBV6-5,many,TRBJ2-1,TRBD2,TGTGCCAGCAGTCGCAGCGGGGGGATTTACAATGAGCAGTTCTTC,CASSRSGGIYNEQFF
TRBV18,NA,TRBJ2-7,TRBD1,TGTGCCAGCTCACCTCGGGGGGGACAGGGGGATGTGGAGCAGTACTTC,CASSPRGGQGDVEQYF
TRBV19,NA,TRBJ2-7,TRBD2,TGTGCCAGTAGTCCGTGGAGGGGACTAGCGGGCCTTAACTCCTACGAGCAGTACTTC,CASSPWRGLAGLNSYEQYF
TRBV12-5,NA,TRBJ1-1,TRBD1,TGTGCTAGTGCCGCCACGGACAGGGGGAACACTGAAGCTTTCTTT,CASAATDRGNTEAFF
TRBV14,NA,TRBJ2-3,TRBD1,TGTGCCAGCAGCCACCCGCGTGCTTTCGGACAGGGAGATACAGATACGCAGTATTTT,CASSHPRAFGQGDTDTQYF
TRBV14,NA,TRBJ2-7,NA,TGTGCCAGCAGTCGAGGGCTGTTAAGCTCCTACGAGCAGTACTTC,CASSRGLLSSYEQYF
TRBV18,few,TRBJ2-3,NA,TGTGCCAGCTCACCGGAGGGTAGAGATACGCAGTATTTT,CASSPEGRDTQYF
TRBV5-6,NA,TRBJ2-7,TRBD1,TGTGCCAGCAGCTTTCCGACAGGGAAGGACGAGCAGTACTTC,CASSFPTGKDEQYF
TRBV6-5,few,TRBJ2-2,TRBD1,TGTGCCAGCAGTTACCGACAGGGGCCCGGGGAGCTGTTTTTT,CASSYRQGPGELFF
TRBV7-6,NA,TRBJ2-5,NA,TGTGCCAGCAGCCCCCGGGGCCAGGGTGCGGGGTACCAAGAGACCCAGTACTTC,CASSPRGQGAGYQETQYF
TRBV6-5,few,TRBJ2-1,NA,TGTGCCAGCAGTTACGGGGGGGCCCGGAATGAGCAGTTCTTC,CASSYGGARNEQFF
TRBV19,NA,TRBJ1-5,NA,TGTGCCAGTAGTATAGGGGCAGGCAATCAGCCCCAGCATTTT,CASSIGAGNQPQHF
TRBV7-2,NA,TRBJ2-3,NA,TGTGCCAGCAGGCGCGGGGCAGATACGCAGTATTTT,CASRRGADTQYF
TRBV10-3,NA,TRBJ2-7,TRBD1,TGTGCCATCAGTGCGGGACAGGGGGCCTACGAGCAGTACTTC,CAISAGQGAYEQYF
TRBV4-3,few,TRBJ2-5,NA,TGCGCCAGCAGCCAAGACTACCAAGAGACCCAGTACTTC,CASSQDYQETQYF
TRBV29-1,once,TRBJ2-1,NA,TGCAGCGTGGAGATAACGGACTACAATGAGCAGTTCTTC,CSVEITDYNEQFF